These 30 T cell receptor beta chains came from one sample sequenced in a study of cytomegalovirus exposure and HLA in healthy donors. Assay used: immunoSEQ multiplex PCR; TCRdb lists only in-frame clones, some missing. The sample lists some 240,000 clones; more than 75% were seen once. The sequenced sample was PBMCs. These receptor sequences come from a woman in her 30s in good health and CMV-seropositive.

This clone showed up just a few times. The V call is TRBV7-9, the J call TRBJ1-1; D ambiguous. V was shortened by 2 bases and J by 3 bases, with 13 bases between the two germline ends. Germline assignment: CDR1 SEHNR and CDR2 FQNEAQ (reference sequence). This CDR3 region has 15 residues. CDR3 bases: TGTGCCAGCAGCTTATCCGGGATTAGGGACACTGAAGCTTTCTTT. Translation: CASSLSGIRDTEAFF.

V gene TRBV5-4 combines with J gene TRBJ2-7; 10 nucleotides line up with TRBD1. V lost 5 bases, J lost 2 bases, and 4 bases stayed unmatched. The V gene's germline CDR1 is SGHNT and CDR2 YYREEE (reference sequence). CDR3 length: 14 residues. The CDR3 sequence: CASSLTGGTYEQYF. CDR3 sequence (DNA): TGTGCCAGCAGTTTGACAGGGGGCACCTACGAGCAGTACTTC.

The chain combines TRBV28 with TRBJ1-3; TRBD1 agrees at 9 bases. The germline V gene has CDR1 MDHEN and CDR2 SYDVKM. This CDR3 spans 16 amino acids. Trimming took 5 bases from V and 5 from J; bases not matched to a gene: 10. The CDR3 loop is CASSPPGGTGRNTIYF. For the CDR3, the DNA is TGTGCCAGCAGTCCCCCCGGAGGGACAGGGAGAAACACCATATATTTT.

The chain has TRBV28 and TRBJ2-3; D perhaps matches TRBD2 (6 bases). V was pared by 3 bases and J by 4 bases, with 11 bases between. From germline, CDR1 is MDHEN and CDR2 SYDVKM. The CDR3 extends over 14 amino acids. CDR3: CASSLVIAADTQYF. The DNA for the CDR3 is TGTGCCAGCAGTTTGGTAATAGCGGCAGATACGCAGTATTTT.

This clone was seen once. This sequence joins TRBV6-5 and TRBJ1-4; D may be TRBD1 (6 bases). Germline CDR1 is MNHEY and CDR2 is SVGAGI. CDR3 length: 16 amino acids. V lost 4 bases and J lost 2, with 14 bases in between. The CDR3 here is CASSSGQRLTNEKLFF. CDR3 nucleotide sequence: TGTGCCAGCAGTTCCGGACAGCGGCTCACTAATGAAAAACTGTTTTTT.

This clone was detected only once. V and J are TRBV11-2 and TRBJ2-3; 7 bases line up with TRBD1. V lost 5 bases and J lost 0; bases outside the gene matches: 17. CDR3 length equals 19 residues. Germline lookup yields CDR1 SGHAT and CDR2 FQNNGV. The CDR3 protein is CASSQGVSTGYTSTDTQYF. CDR3 sequence (DNA): TGTGCCAGCAGCCAGGGGGTCTCTACAGGATATACTAGCACAGATACGCAGTATTTT.

The chain is built from TRBV5-1 and TRBJ2-1; D perhaps matches TRBD1 (6 bases). Germline V gene data show CDR1 as SGHRS and CDR2 as YFSETQ. This CDR3 spans 14 amino acids. Trimming shortened V by 3 bases and J by 9 bases, and 16 bases separated the two germline ends. CDR3 nucleotides: TGCGCCAGCAGCTCGGTCGAACAGGGCGGTGAGCAGTTCTTC. Amino acid sequence: CASSSVEQGGEQFF.

The chain couples TRBV2 to TRBJ2-7, with 8 positions matching TRBD1. After removal of 6 bases from V and 5 bases from J, the junction contained 6 bases not matched to a gene. In germline, CDR1 is SNHLY, CDR2 FYNNEI. The CDR3 has 13 amino acids. The CDR3 sequence: CASRRGQGNEQYF. The CDR3 DNA is TGTGCCAGCAGAAGAGGACAGGGAAACGAGCAGTACTTC.

This clone was observed a few times. The junction departs from the called germline gene at one end, perhaps through a read error. The chain has TRBV7-7 and TRBJ2-3; 9 nucleotides match TRBD2. Germline CDR1 reads SSHAT; CDR2 reads FNYEAQ (reference sequence). This CDR3 has 16 residues. The CDR3 loop reads CASTQTPSGRTDTQYF. The CDR3 DNA is TGTGCTAGCACCCAAACCCCAAGCGGGAGGACAGATACGCAGTATTTT.

The gene calls are TRBV19 and TRBJ2-7, with TRBD2 matching 10 bases. Germline CDR1 LNHDA, CDR2 SQIVND (reference sequence). V was pared by 3 bases and J by 5 bases, with 10 bases of the junction left unmatched. This CDR3 has 16 amino acids. The CDR3 DNA reads as TGTGCCAGTAGTATGGTTTCGGGTAGCGGGAGGCACGAGCAGTACTTC. Amino acid sequence: CASSMVSGSGRHEQYF.

V and J are TRBV19 and TRBJ1-5, with D possibly matching TRBD1 (5 bases). Germline V gene data show CDR1 as LNHDA and CDR2 as SQIVND (reference sequence). V was clipped by 6 bases and J by 5 bases, with 17 bases between them. The CDR3 extends over 15 amino acids. CDR3 sequence (DNA): TGTGCCAGTAGCAAACCAGGGTCGTGGGATCAGCCCCAGCATTTT. Protein product: CASSKPGSWDQPQHF.

The chain couples TRBV30 to TRBJ2-2, with TRBD1 identical over 7 bases. The CDR3 spans 13 residues. Germline-derived CDR1 and CDR2 are GTSNPN and SVGIG (reference sequence). The ends lost 5 bases at V and 5 bases at J; junction bases unmatched: 5. CDR3 nucleotides: TGTGCCTGGTTACAGGGGAAAACCGGGGAGCTGTTTTTT. Protein sequence: CAWLQGKTGELFF.

CDR3 sequence reads: CSATRGTGSTDTQYF. CDR3 nucleotide sequence: TGCAGCGCCACTCGTGGGACAGGGAGCACAGATACGCAGTATTTT. The chain combines TRBV29-1 with TRBJ2-3, with 9 bases identical to TRBD1. This CDR3 spans 15 amino acids. V trimming: 7 bases; J trimming: 0 bases; junction bases outside the gene matches: 8. CDR1 SQVTM and CDR2 ANQGSEA come from the germline V gene.

This chain connects TRBV27 to TRBJ2-7, with 8 bases fitting TRBD2. Trimming cost V 5 bases and J 2 bases; bases outside gene matches: 5. This CDR3 is built from 14 residues. Germline loops: CDR1 MNHEY, CDR2 SMNVEV (reference sequence). CDR3 DNA: TGTGCCAGCAGTGCAACGGGACTAGCCTACGAGCAGTACTTC. Translating it yields CASSATGLAYEQYF.

The chain combines TRBV30 with TRBJ2-7; 7 nucleotides agree with TRBD2. The V gene's germline CDR1 is GTSNPN and CDR2 SVGIG (reference sequence). The CDR3 spans 12 residues. Losses at the gene ends were 1 base for V and 6 bases for J; bases not matched to a gene: 3. The CDR3 loop reads CAWSDGTTEQYF. The CDR3 coding sequence is TGTGCCTGGAGTGACGGGACTACCGAGCAGTACTTC.

J is TRBJ2-3 and V is TRBV7-2, with D possibly being TRBD1 (6 bases). This CDR3 region has 13 residues. Germline values: CDR1 SGHTA, CDR2 FQGNSA. Trimming shortened V by 8 bases and J by 0 bases, and 9 bases separated the two germline ends. The CDR3 coding sequence is TGTGCCAGCTTTGGGGGCAGCACAGATACGCAGTATTTT. This gives the protein CASFGGSTDTQYF.

This clone was seen ten or more times. The chain has TRBV6-1 and TRBJ2-7; D possibly corresponds to TRBD2 (6 bases). V was pared by 2 bases and J by 2 bases, with 13 bases between. This CDR3 has 15 amino acids. Germline V gives CDR1 MNHNS, CDR2 SASEGT. The CDR3 DNA reads as TGTGCCAGCAGTGAAAGTGGAGGGGAGGCCTACGAGCAGTACTTC. Translating gives CASSESGGEAYEQYF.

The chain employs TRBV19 and TRBJ2-2, with D perhaps matching TRBD2 (6 bases). Germline assignment: CDR1 LNHDA and CDR2 SQIVND (reference sequence). V was clipped by 2 bases and J by 0 bases, with 16 bases between them. The CDR3 spans 18 residues. The CDR3 region has the DNA TGTGCCAGTAGTATACCTAGCCCCTGGGGGGCGAACACCGGGGAGCTGTTTTTT. It yields the protein CASSIPSPWGANTGELFF.

The chain couples TRBV27 to TRBJ1-1; D is unclear. CDR1 and CDR2 from the germline V gene are MNHEY and SMNVEV (reference sequence). The V end was cut by 7 bases, the J end by 1 base, with 10 bases between. The CDR3 contains 13 residues. The chain's CDR3 is CASNLTPNTEAFF. The DNA of the CDR3 is TGTGCCAGCAATTTGACACCGAACACTGAAGCTTTCTTT.

The chain is built from TRBV5-1 and TRBJ1-1; TRBD1 is a possible D gene (6 bases). The germline V and J ends were trimmed by 5 bases and 1 base, with 12 bases remaining between them. The CDR3 extends over 14 amino acids. The germline V gene has CDR1 SGHRS and CDR2 YFSETQ. Here the CDR3 DNA reads TGCGCCAGCAGTACACAGGGCACGAACACTGAAGCTTTCTTT. Protein sequence: CASSTQGTNTEAFF.

CDR3 protein: CASSLDEGIYTEAFF. CDR3 coding DNA: TGCGCCAGCAGCTTGGACGAGGGCATCTACACTGAAGCTTTCTTT. The V call is TRBV5-1, the J call TRBJ1-1, with D hard to call. The CDR3 runs to 15 residues. Germline V CDR1 and CDR2: SGHRS, YFSETQ. Trimming left V 0 bases short and J 3 bases short, with 12 bases between. Full variable domain (remainder filled in from reference TRBV5-1 and TRBJ1-1): KAGVTQTPRYLIKTRGQQVTLSCSPISGHRSVSWYQQTPGQGLQFLFEYFSETQRNKGNFPGRFSGRQFSNSRSEMNVSTLELGDSALYLCASSLDEGIYTEAFFGQGTRLTVV.

The V gene is TRBV2, the J gene TRBJ2-5; 15 bases line up with TRBD2. This CDR3 has 16 amino acids. V lost 8 bases and J lost 4; bases outside the gene matches: 8. Germline V gives CDR1 SNHLY, CDR2 FYNNEI. The CDR3 reads CASRARTSGGGETQYF. The CDR3 DNA reads TGTGCCAGCCGCGCCCGGACTAGCGGGGGGGGAGAGACCCAGTACTTC.

This chain links TRBV7-2 with TRBJ1-5, with TRBD1 as a possible D gene (5 bases). Germline-derived CDR1 and CDR2 are SGHTA and FQGNSA. Trimming left V 4 bases short and J 2 bases short, with 15 bases between. The CDR3 is 16 residues long. The CDR3: CASSYGVGGGNQPQHF. DNA of the CDR3: TGTGCCAGCAGCTACGGGGTCGGAGGGGGCAATCAGCCCCAGCATTTT.

The chain carries TRBV5-1 and TRBJ2-7; TRBD1 aligns across 11 bases. Germline V gene sequence: CDR1 SGHRS, CDR2 YFSETQ. CDR3 length: 14 amino acids. V lost 4 bases, J lost 4 bases, and 4 bases stayed unmatched. The CDR3 region is CASSTGTGGYEQYF. The CDR3 region has the DNA TGCGCCAGCAGCACCGGGACAGGGGGTTACGAGCAGTACTTC.

J is TRBJ1-1 and V is TRBV27, with D possibly being TRBD1 (5 bases). The CDR3 loop spans 13 amino acids. Germline V gene data show CDR1 as MNHEY and CDR2 as SMNVEV (reference sequence). Trimming pared 5 bases from V and 5 bases from J, leaving 12 bases between. The CDR3 sequence: CASSEGAGTEAFF. The DNA of the CDR3 is TGTGCCAGCAGTGAAGGGGCGGGGACTGAAGCTTTCTTT.

The chain joins TRBV29-1 to TRBJ1-3; possible D gene TRBD1, 5 bases. The CDR3 is 12 amino acids. Germline assignment: CDR1 SQVTM and CDR2 ANQGSEA. Trimming removed 4 bases from V and 3 bases from J, with 7 bases in between. The CDR3: CSVGGGGNTIYF. Here the CDR3 DNA reads TGCAGCGTTGGGGGCGGTGGAAACACCATATATTTT.

The rearrangement links TRBV20-1 to TRBJ2-7; no reliable D call. V lost 1 base and J lost 4, with 5 bases in between. CDR1 is DFQATT, CDR2 SNEGSKA, per germline (reference sequence). CDR3 length equals 11 residues. CDR3 amino acids: CSARVLYEQYF. The CDR3 DNA sequence: TGCAGTGCTAGAGTGCTATACGAGCAGTACTTC.

The chain carries TRBV5-1 and TRBJ2-7, with D unresolved. The CDR3 is made up of 12 amino acids. Trimming removed 2 bases from V and 0 bases from J, with 3 bases in between. Germline CDR1 and CDR2: SGHRS and YFSETQ. The CDR3 loop is CASSFSSYEQYF. Written as DNA, the CDR3 is TGCGCCAGCAGCTTTAGCTCCTACGAGCAGTACTTC.

The chain employs TRBV19 and TRBJ1-2, with D perhaps matching TRBD1 (6 bases). The CDR3 is made up of 18 amino acids. Looked up from germline, CDR1 is LNHDA and CDR2 is SQIVND (reference sequence). Deletions cut 5 bases from V and 0 bases from J, with 22 bases between. The CDR3 DNA is TGTGCCAGTAGTGGCGAAGGGGGTTCAGGAGCTGCTAACTATGGCTACACCTTC. Translated: CASSGEGGSGAANYGYTF. Full variable domain (remainder filled in from reference TRBV19 and TRBJ1-2): DGGITQSPKYLFRKEGQNVTLSCEQNLNHDAMYWYRQDPGQGLRLIYYSQIVNDFQKGDIAEGYSVSREKKESFPLTVTSAQKNPTAFYLCASSGEGGSGAANYGYTFGSGTRLTVV.

The CDR3 region has the DNA TGCGCCAGCAGCCAAGACGAGGAGACCCAGTACTTC. Residues: CASSQDEETQYF. The chain carries TRBV4-1 and TRBJ2-5; D gene uncertain. In germline, CDR1 is MGHRA, CDR2 YSYEKL. V shed 0 bases and J shed 5 bases, with 4 bases lying between them. The CDR3 has 12 amino acids.